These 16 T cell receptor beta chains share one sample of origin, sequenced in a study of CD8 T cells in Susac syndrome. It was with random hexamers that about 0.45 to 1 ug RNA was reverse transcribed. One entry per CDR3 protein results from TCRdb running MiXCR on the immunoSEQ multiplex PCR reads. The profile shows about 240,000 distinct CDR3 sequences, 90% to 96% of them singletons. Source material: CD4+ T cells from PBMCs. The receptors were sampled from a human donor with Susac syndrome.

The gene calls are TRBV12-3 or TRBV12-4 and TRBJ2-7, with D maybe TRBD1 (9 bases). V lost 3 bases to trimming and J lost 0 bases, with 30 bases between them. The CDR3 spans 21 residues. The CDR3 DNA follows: TGTGCCAGCAGTTTTTATGGGACAGGGCAAGGATCGAGCGGGAGCTCCTACGAGCAGTACTTC. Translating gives CASSFYGTGQGSSGSSYEQYF.

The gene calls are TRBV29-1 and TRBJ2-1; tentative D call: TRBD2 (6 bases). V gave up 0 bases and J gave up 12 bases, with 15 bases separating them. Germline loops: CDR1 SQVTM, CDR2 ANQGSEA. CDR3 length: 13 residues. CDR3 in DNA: TGCAGCGTTGAAGAGTCGGGGGTTAGGACGCAGTTCTTC. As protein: CSVEESGVRTQFF.

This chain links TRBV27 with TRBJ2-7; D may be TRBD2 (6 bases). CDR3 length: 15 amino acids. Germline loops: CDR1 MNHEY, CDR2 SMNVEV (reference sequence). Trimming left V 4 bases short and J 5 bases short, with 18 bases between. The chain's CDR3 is CASSWSRELLDEQYF. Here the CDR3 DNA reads TGTGCCAGCAGTTGGAGTCGGGAGCTTTTGGACGAGCAGTACTTC.

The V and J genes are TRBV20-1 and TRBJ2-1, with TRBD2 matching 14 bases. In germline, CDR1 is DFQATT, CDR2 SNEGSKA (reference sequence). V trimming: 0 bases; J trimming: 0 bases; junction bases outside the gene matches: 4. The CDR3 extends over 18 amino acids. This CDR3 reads CSARDRTSGRSSYNEQFF. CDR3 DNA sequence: TGCAGTGCTAGAGATCGGACTAGCGGGAGGAGCTCCTACAATGAGCAGTTCTTC.

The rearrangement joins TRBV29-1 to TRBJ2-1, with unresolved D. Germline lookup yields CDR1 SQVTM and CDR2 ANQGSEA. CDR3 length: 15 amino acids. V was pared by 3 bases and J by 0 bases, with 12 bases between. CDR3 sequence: CSVEVGLISYNEQFF. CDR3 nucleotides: TGCAGCGTTGAGGTTGGCCTCATCTCCTACAATGAGCAGTTCTTC.

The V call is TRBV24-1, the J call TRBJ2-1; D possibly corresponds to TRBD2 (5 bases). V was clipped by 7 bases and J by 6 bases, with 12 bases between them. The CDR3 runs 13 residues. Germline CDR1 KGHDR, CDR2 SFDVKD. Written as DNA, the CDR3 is TGTGCCACCAGCCGGGAAGGCGTCAATGAGCAGTTCTTC. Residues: CATSREGVNEQFF.

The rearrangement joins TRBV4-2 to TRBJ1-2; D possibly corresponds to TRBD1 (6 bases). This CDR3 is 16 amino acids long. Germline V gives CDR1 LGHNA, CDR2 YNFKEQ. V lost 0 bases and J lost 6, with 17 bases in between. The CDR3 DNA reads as TGTGCCAGCAGCCAAGATCGCCAAGGGGGGTCTAATGGCTACACCTTC. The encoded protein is CASSQDRQGGSNGYTF.

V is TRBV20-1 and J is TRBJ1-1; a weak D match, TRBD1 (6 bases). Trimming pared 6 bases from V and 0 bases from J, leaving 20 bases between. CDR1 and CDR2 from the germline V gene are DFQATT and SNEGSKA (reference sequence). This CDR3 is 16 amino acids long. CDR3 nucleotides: TGCAGTGCCCGAGTGTTTGGGACATCCATGAACACTGAAGCTTTCTTT. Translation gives CSARVFGTSMNTEAFF.

CDR3 protein: CASSPSGTGGRGYTF. CDR3 DNA: TGTGCCAGCAGCCCGTCCGGGACAGGGGGCCGCGGCTACACCTTC. The chain combines TRBV7-9 with TRBJ1-2; 12 bases agree with TRBD1. CDR1 and CDR2 from the germline V gene are SEHNR and FQNEAQ (reference sequence). The CDR3 has 15 amino acids. V gave up 5 bases and J gave up 8 bases; unmatched junction bases: 9.

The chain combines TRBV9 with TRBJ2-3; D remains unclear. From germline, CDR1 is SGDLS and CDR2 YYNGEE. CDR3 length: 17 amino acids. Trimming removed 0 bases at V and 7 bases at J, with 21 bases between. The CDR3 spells CASSVVLGLTPPNTQYF. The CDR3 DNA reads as TGTGCCAGCAGCGTAGTCCTGGGATTGACACCTCCCAATACGCAGTATTTT.

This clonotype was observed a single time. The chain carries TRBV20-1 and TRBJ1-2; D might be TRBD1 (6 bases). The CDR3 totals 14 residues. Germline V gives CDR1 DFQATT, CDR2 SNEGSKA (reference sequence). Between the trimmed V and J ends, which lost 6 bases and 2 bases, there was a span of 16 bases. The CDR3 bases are TGCAGTGCCAAAGGCCCTACAGGGAACTATGGCTACACCTTC. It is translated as CSAKGPTGNYGYTF.

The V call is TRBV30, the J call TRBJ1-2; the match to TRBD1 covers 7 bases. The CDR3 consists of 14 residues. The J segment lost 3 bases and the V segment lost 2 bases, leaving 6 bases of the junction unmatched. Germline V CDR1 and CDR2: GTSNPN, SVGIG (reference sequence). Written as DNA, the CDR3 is TGTGCCTGGAGTAAAAGGACAGGTTACTATGGCTACACCTTC. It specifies CAWSKRTGYYGYTF.

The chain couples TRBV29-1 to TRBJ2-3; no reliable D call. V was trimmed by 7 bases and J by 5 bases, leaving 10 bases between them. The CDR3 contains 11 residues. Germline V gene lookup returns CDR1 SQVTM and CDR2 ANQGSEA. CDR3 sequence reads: CSEVLRDTQYF. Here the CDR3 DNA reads TGCAGCGAGGTTTTGAGAGATACGCAGTATTTT.

The CDR3 region has the DNA TGTGCCAGCAGTGTCGGCAGGACGAACACTGAAGCTTTCTTT. This codes for CASSVGRTNTEAFF. The V call is TRBV2, the J call TRBJ1-1, with D unclear. The CDR3 is made up of 14 amino acids. V was pared by 4 bases and J by 1 base, with 10 bases between. Per the germline V gene, CDR1 is SNHLY and CDR2 is FYNNEI.

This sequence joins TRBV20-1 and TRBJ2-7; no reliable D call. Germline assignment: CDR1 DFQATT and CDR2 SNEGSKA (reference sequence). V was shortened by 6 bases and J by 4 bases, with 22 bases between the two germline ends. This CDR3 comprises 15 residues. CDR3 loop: CSAISLGPHQYEQYF. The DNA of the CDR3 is TGCAGTGCGATCAGTTTAGGCCCGCACCAATACGAGCAGTACTTC.

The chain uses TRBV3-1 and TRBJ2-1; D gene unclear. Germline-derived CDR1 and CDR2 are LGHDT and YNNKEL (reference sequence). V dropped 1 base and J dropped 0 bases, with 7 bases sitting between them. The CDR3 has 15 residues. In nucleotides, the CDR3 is TGTGCCAGCAGCCAAGGCGGCCTCTCCTACAATGAGCAGTTCTTC. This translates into CASSQGGLSYNEQFF.